This entry lists 19 T cell receptor beta chains sequenced from one sample in a study of blood T cells in healthy people across ages. It was with a sample-barcoded 5' primer and a J-beta primer mix that a second PCR of about 6 to 12 cycles was run. TCRdb fed the 5' RACE reads into MiXCR, producing one record per CDR3 protein. The table has about a million distinct CDR3 sequences, roughly 43% seen once. Sequencing used blood. These receptors were collected from a man aged 30-40 years in good health.

This clonotype occurred many times. The V gene is TRBV5-6, the J gene TRBJ2-5; TRBD2 agrees at 8 bases. Losses at the gene ends were 3 bases for V and 1 base for J; bases not matched to a gene: 2. Germline V CDR1 and CDR2: SGHDT, YYEEEE. The CDR3 loop spans 14 amino acids. CDR3 bases: TGTGCCAGCAGCTATGGGACTAGCCAAGAGACCCAGTACTTC. This codes for CASSYGTSQETQYF.

J is TRBJ2-7 and V is TRBV10-3, with 7 bases identical to TRBD1. Germline CDR1 and CDR2: ENHRY and SYGVKD. The ends lost 4 bases at V and 0 bases at J; junction bases unmatched: 12. The CDR3 contains 17 residues. Written as DNA, the CDR3 is TGTGCCATCAGTGGTCCGGGGAACAGGGGATTCTCCTACGAGCAGTACTTC. Translating gives CAISGPGNRGFSYEQYF.

The chain combines TRBV7-2 with TRBJ1-1; 7 bases align to TRBD1. Germline V gene sequence: CDR1 SGHTA, CDR2 FQGNSA. The length of the CDR3 is 16 residues. V dropped 5 bases and J dropped 1; count of bases not matched to a gene: 10. CDR3 protein: CASSLHQGQRNTEAFF. The CDR3 DNA reads as TGTGCCAGCAGCCTACACCAGGGACAGAGGAACACTGAAGCTTTCTTT. The whole variable domain, remainder taken from reference TRBV7-2 and TRBJ1-1, is GAGVSQSPSNKVTEKGKDVELRCDPISGHTALYWYRQSLGQGLEFLIYFQGNSAPDKSGLPSDRFSAERTGGSVSTLTIQRTQQEDSAVYLCASSLHQGQRNTEAFFGQGTRLTVV.

This sequence joins TRBV29-1 and TRBJ1-5; possibly TRBD1 for D (5 bases). V lost 5 bases and J 0 bases, leaving 11 bases between the germline ends. The length of the CDR3 is 14 residues. The germline gives CDR1 SQVTM, CDR2 ANQGSEA. The CDR3 sequence: CSVRQGDSNQPQHF. In nucleotides, the CDR3 is TGCAGCGTTCGCCAGGGAGATAGCAATCAGCCCCAGCATTTT. Variable domain in full (rest from reference TRBV29-1 and TRBJ1-5): SAVISQKPSRDICQRGTSLTIQCQVDSQVTMMFWYRQQPGQSLTLIATANQGSEATYESGFVIDKFPISRPNLTFSTLTVSNMSPEDSSIYLCSVRQGDSNQPQHFGDGTRLSIL.

The chain joins TRBV2 to TRBJ1-5; 10 bases are a match to TRBD1. The CDR3 spans 14 residues. Germline V gene lookup returns CDR1 SNHLY and CDR2 FYNNEI. J was trimmed by 5 bases and V by 6 bases; bases with no gene match: 4. This CDR3 reads CASRRQGAYQPQHF. CDR3 sequence (DNA): TGTGCCAGCAGAAGACAGGGGGCATATCAGCCCCAGCATTTT.

CDR3: CASSTDRGPNEQFF. CDR3 nucleotides: TGTGCCAGCAGTACGGACAGGGGGCCTAATGAGCAGTTCTTC. The rearrangement joins TRBV12-3 or TRBV12-4 to TRBJ2-1, with TRBD1 matching over 11 bases. CDR3 length equals 14 residues. V was pared by 5 bases and J by 7 bases, with 4 bases of the junction left unmatched.

As concerns this clonotype: A clone one base away is much larger, so this may be a read error. This chain links TRBV4-2 with TRBJ2-2; the match to TRBD2 covers 7 bases. V was pared by 0 bases and J by 1 base, with 5 bases of the junction left unmatched. This CDR3 has 17 residues. Germline V gene lookup returns CDR1 LGHNA and CDR2 YNFKEQ. CDR3 sequence reads: CASSQEGGRRNTGELFF. The CDR3 DNA reads TGTGCCAGCAGCCAAGAGGGGGGGAGGAGGAACACCGGGGAGCTGTTTTTT.

The chain combines TRBV7-2 with TRBJ1-5, with 7 bases matching TRBD1. CDR3 length: 15 amino acids. Germline V gene sequence: CDR1 SGHTA, CDR2 FQGNSA. J was trimmed by 2 bases and V by 5 bases; bases with no gene match: 6. The CDR3 nucleotides are TGTGCCAGCAGCAACGACAGGGCGGGCAATCAGCCCCAGCATTTT. Translation gives CASSNDRAGNQPQHF.

The genes are TRBV6-1 and TRBJ2-7, with 8 bases identical to TRBD2. J was trimmed by 7 bases and V by 10 bases; bases with no gene match: 15. The CDR3 contains 14 residues. Germline V gene data show CDR1 as MNHNS and CDR2 as SASEGT. CDR3: CATRLAPGSREQYF. CDR3 in DNA: TGTGCCACCCGACTAGCGCCGGGGAGTAGAGAGCAGTACTTC.

This sequence joins TRBV6-2 or TRBV6-3 and TRBJ2-1; no clear D gene. The CDR3 length is 15 residues. V was cut by 6 bases and J by 8 bases, with 20 bases left in between. The germline V gene has CDR1 MNHEY and CDR2 SVGEGT. CDR3 nucleotide sequence: TGTGCCAGCAGGCCCAACAAGGCAGATAGTGATGAGCAGTTCTTC. It encodes CASRPNKADSDEQFF.

This rearrangement joins TRBV20-1 to TRBJ2-5, with TRBD2 matching over 9 bases. Germline CDR1 reads DFQATT; CDR2 reads SNEGSKA (reference sequence). V lost 5 bases to trimming and J lost 4 bases; unmatched junction nucleotides: 5. CDR3 length equals 13 residues. The CDR3 sequence is CSAVSGGRETQYF. CDR3 nucleotides: TGCAGTGCTGTTAGCGGGGGTCGAGAGACCCAGTACTTC.

This clonotype has just one count. The chain couples TRBV6-2 or TRBV6-3 to TRBJ2-3; 9 bases map to TRBD2. V shed 2 bases, J shed 0 bases, and the junction held 6 bases outside the gene matches. CDR1 MNHEY and CDR2 SVGEGT come from the germline V gene. The CDR3 totals 17 residues. The CDR3 region is CASSYLSGGTSTDTQYF. CDR3 nucleotide sequence: TGTGCCAGCAGTTACCTTAGCGGGGGCACGAGCACAGATACGCAGTATTTT.

This clonotype was seen a handful of times. The V and J genes are TRBV2 and TRBJ2-7; the D gene is possibly TRBD2 (6 bases). Looked up from germline, CDR1 is SNHLY and CDR2 is FYNNEI. The V end lost 2 bases, the J end lost 1 base, and 12 bases lay between the germline ends. This CDR3 spans 15 amino acids. For the CDR3, the DNA is TGTGCCAGCAGTGAAATGCCAGGGAGGTCCTACGAGCAGTACTTC. It encodes CASSEMPGRSYEQYF.

The sample holds one count of this clonotype. The chain combines TRBV30 with TRBJ2-3; TRBD2 agrees at 16 bases. V was pared by 8 bases and J by 0 bases, with 2 bases of the junction left unmatched. In germline, CDR1 is GTSNPN, CDR2 SVGIG (reference sequence). This CDR3 spans 15 amino acids. The CDR3 DNA reads as TGTGCCCGGGGACTAGCGGGGGGGAGCACAGATACGCAGTATTTT. Translating it yields CARGLAGGSTDTQYF.

The chain recombines TRBV12-3 or TRBV12-4 with TRBJ2-3; D gene unclear. This CDR3 spans 15 amino acids. V lost 2 bases to trimming and J lost 6 bases, with 15 bases between them. CDR3 nucleotides: TGTGCCAGCAGTTTAAGAGTGGGAACCTTTGATACGCAGTATTTT. It is translated as CASSLRVGTFDTQYF.

This clonotype appeared a single time. The rearrangement links TRBV5-1 to TRBJ1-1; maybe TRBD1 (5 bases). The V end was cut by 0 bases, the J end by 3 bases, with 12 bases between. The CDR3 runs 15 residues. Germline V gives CDR1 SGHRS, CDR2 YFSETQ. The CDR3 loop reads CASSLGATGHTEAFF. The CDR3 DNA reads as TGCGCCAGCAGCTTGGGGGCCACAGGACACACTGAAGCTTTCTTT.

The chain couples TRBV12-3 or TRBV12-4 to TRBJ1-1, with D perhaps matching TRBD1 (5 bases). V shed 2 bases and J shed 6 bases, with 13 bases lying between them. The CDR3 totals 14 residues. The chain's CDR3 is CASSLFGGDAEAFF. The CDR3 nucleotides are TGTGCCAGCAGTTTATTTGGGGGGGACGCTGAAGCTTTCTTT.

The chain is built from TRBV9 and TRBJ2-1; D may be TRBD2 (6 bases). Germline V gene sequence: CDR1 SGDLS, CDR2 YYNGEE. The CDR3 is made up of 16 amino acids. Trimming took 3 bases from V and 6 from J, leaving 19 bases between them. Here the CDR3 reads CASSAGRLARSNEQFF. CDR3 bases: TGTGCCAGCAGCGCCGGGCGGCTAGCGCGAAGCAATGAGCAGTTCTTC. The whole variable domain, filled in from reference TRBV9 and TRBJ2-1, reads DSGVTQTPKHLITATGQRVTLRCSPRSGDLSVYWYQQSLDQGLQFLIQYYNGEERAKGNILERFSAQQFPDLHSELNLSSLELGDSALYFCASSAGRLARSNEQFFGPGTRLTVL.

V and J are TRBV6-1 and TRBJ2-5; D not certain. CDR1 is MNHNS, CDR2 SASEGT, per germline. The ends were cut back, 6 bases at V and 2 bases at J, with 13 bases in the middle. The CDR3 totals 14 residues. CDR3 in amino acids: CASRMGTSQETQYF. CDR3 nucleotides: TGTGCCAGCAGGATGGGAACTTCGCAAGAGACCCAGTACTTC.